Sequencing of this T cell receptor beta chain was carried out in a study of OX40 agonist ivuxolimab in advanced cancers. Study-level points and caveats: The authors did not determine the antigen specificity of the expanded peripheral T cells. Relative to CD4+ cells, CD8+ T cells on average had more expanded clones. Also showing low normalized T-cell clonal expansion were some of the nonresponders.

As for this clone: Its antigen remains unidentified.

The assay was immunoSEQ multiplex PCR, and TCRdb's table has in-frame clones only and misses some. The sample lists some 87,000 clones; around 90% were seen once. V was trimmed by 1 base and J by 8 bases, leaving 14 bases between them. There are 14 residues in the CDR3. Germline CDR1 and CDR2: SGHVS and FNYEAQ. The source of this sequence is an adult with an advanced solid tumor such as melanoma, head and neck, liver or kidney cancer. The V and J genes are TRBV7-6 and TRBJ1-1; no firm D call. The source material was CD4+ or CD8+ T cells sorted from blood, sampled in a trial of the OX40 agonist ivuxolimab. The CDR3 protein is CASSLDAGRGEAFF. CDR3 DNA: TGTGCCAGCAGCTTAGATGCGGGCCGGGGAGAAGCTTTCTTT.